This T cell receptor (beta chain) was observed in a study of blood T cell repertoires in COVID-19. Assay: immunoSEQ multiplex PCR; the TCRdb copy retains only in-frame clones and omits some. The sample contains about 150,000 clones, just over 85% of which appear only once. The study recruited people aged about 18 to 89 years across around 23 US areas. Participants had their cohort set by participant-reported clinical history. Recovered participants had two consecutive negative NP/OP PCR tests, healthcare professional clearance, or symptom resolution. The receptor was isolated from a man aged 50-60 years who had recovered from COVID-19. Sequencing input: PBMCs or T cells enriched from blood (not recorded which).

This CDR3 is CASSNFGTSGHHTYEQYF. DNA for the CDR3: TGTGCCAGCAGTAACTTCGGGACTAGCGGACACCATACCTACGAGCAGTACTTC. The chain carries TRBV6-2 or TRBV6-3 and TRBJ2-7, with 11 bases matching TRBD2. Looked up from germline, CDR1 is MNHEY and CDR2 is SVGEGT. The V segment lost 5 bases and the J segment 2 bases; nucleotides outside the gene matches: 14. The CDR3 consists of 18 residues.